This paragraph covers one T cell receptor beta chain sequence. This specimen comes from a study of blood T cell repertoires in COVID-19. The CDR3 spans 13 residues. In germline, CDR1 is SGHTA, CDR2 FQGTGA. V was pared by 5 bases and J by 3 bases, with 1 base of the junction left unmatched. Sequencing was performed with immunoSEQ multiplex PCR; in TCRdb, only in-frame clones are kept and a portion is missing. The sample has around 320,000 clones, 65% to 90% seen once. The sample consisted of peripheral blood. The chain links TRBV7-3 to TRBJ2-3, with 8 bases fitting TRBD2. This TCR was recovered from a human donor in a cohort sampled during active COVID-19. The CDR3 coding sequence is TGTGCCAGCAGCCGGGGGGGAACAGATACGCAGTATTTT. Residues: CASSRGGTDTQYF.